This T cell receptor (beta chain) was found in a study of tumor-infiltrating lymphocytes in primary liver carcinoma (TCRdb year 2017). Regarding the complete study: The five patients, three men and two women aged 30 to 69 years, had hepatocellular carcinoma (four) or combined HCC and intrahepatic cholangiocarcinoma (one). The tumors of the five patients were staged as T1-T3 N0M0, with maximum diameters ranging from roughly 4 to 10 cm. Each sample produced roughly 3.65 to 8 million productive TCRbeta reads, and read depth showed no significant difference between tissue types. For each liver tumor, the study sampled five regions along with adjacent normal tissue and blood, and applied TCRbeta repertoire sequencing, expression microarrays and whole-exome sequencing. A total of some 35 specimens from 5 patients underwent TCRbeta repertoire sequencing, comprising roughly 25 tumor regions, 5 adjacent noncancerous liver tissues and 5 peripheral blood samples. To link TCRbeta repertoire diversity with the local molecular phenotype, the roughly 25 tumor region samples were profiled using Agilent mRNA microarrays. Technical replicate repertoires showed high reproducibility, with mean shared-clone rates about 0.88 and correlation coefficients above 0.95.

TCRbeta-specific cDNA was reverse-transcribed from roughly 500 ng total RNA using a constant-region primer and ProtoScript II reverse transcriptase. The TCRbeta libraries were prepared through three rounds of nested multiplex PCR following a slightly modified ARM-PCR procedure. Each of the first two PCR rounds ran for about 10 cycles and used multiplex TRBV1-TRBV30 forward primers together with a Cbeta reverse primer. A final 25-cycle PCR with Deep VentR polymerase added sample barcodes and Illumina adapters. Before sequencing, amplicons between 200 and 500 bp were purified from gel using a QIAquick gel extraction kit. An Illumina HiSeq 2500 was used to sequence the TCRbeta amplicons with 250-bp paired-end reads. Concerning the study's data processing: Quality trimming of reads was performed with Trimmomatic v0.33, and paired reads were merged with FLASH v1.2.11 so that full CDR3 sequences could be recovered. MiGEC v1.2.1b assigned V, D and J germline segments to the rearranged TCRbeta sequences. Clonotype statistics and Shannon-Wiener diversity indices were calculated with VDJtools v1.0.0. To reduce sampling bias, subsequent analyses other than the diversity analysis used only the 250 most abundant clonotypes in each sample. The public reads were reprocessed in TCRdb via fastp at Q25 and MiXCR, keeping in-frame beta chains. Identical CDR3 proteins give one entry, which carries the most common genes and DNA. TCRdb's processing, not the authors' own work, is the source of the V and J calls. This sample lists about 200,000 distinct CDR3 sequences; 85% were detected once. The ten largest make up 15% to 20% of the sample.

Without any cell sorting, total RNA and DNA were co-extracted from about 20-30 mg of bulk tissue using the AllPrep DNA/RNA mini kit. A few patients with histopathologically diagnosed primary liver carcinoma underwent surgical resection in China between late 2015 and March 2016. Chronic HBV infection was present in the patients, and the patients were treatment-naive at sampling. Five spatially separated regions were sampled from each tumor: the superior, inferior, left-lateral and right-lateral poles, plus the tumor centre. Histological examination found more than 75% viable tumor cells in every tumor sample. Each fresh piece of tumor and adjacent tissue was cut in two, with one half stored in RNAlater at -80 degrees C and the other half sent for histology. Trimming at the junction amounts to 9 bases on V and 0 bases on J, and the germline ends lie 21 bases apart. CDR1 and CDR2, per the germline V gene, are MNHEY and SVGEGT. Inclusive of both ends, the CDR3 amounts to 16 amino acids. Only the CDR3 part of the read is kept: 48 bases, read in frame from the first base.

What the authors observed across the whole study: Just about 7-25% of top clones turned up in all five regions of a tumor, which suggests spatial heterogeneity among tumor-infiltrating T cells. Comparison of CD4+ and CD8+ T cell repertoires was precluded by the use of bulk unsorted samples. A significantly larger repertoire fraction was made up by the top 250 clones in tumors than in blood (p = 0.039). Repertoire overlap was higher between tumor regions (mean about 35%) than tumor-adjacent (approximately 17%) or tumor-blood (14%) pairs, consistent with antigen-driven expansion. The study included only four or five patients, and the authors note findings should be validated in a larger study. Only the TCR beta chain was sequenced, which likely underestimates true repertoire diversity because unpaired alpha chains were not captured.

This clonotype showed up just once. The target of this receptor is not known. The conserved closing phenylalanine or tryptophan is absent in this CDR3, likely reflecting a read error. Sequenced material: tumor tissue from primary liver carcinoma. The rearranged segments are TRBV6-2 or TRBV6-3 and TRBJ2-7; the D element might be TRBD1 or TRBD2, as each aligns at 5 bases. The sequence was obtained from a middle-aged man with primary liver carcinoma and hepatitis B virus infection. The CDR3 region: CASSDGDPLNSYEQYL. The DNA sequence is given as TGTGCCAGTAGCGACGGGGACCCCTTGAACTCCTACGAGCAGTACCTC.